This section outlines one T cell receptor (beta chain) sequence together with its context. The antigen is unknown. The sample belongs to a study of vaccination and CD4 T cells after COVID-19. Study-wide findings and caveats: 304 of 307 vaccine-specific clones from convalescent patients were spike mono-reactive.

With the Oncomine TCR Beta short-read assay, DNA from cultured CD4+ T cells was sequenced. Extraction of genomic DNA was performed on cultured CD4+ T cells. TCRdb re-derived calls from the PCR reads in MiXCR, one entry per CDR3 protein. Of around 20,000 distinct CDR3 sequences listed, around 45% are singletons. Treatment of the sample: approximately nine-day PBMC culture with coronavirus spike peptide pools or control peptides (ViraFEST assay). Peptide pools at approximately 10 ug/ml and IL-2 at about 9.6 IU/ml were added to cultures of a few million PBMCs per well. The CDR3 has 14 amino acids. The germline V gene has CDR1 LNHDA and CDR2 SQIVND (reference sequence). V was shortened by 5 bases and J by 4 bases, with 14 bases between the two germline ends.

This sample comprised CD4+ T cells from blood, cultured in vitro, obtained before SARS-CoV-2 vaccination. This TCR was sampled from a human donor who had recovered from COVID-19. The chain employs TRBV19 and TRBJ1-1; D is possibly TRBD1 (5 bases). Here the CDR3 reads CASSPLGVGTEAFF. CDR3 in DNA: TGTGCCAGTAGTCCATTGGGGGTCGGCACTGAAGCTTTCTTT.